A single sample gave rise to the 20 T cell receptor beta chains below, sequenced in a study of regulatory T cells in long-lasting Graves disease. Time point here: persistent/refractory GD, antithyroid drugs over 5 years with positive TRAb. Generation of the TCR library employed RNA extracted from PBMCs. Arm-PCR of CDR3 regions and iRepertoire HTBI primers were used to build TCR beta libraries. Via MiXCR, TCRdb re-called the multiplex PCR reads, giving one row per CDR3 protein. Of about 290,000 distinct CDR3 sequences in the sample, 20% to 25% are singletons; the top ten hold roughly 50%. The sample was peripheral blood mononuclear cells (PBMCs), taken when the disease was refractory, from a patient treated with antithyroid drugs. The receptors here all came from a female donor with Graves disease.

This clonotype was recorded a few times. The rearrangement uses TRBV6-1 and TRBJ1-2; D gene ambiguous. With 7 bases removed from V and 0 bases from J, the gap between germline ends came to 12 bases. Germline V lookup: CDR1 MNHNS, CDR2 SASEGT. This CDR3 is built from 14 residues. The CDR3 protein is CASIVVGTNYGYTF. The CDR3 nucleotides read TGTGCCAGCATAGTGGTGGGAACTAACTATGGCTACACCTTC.

This chain links TRBV27 with TRBJ2-5; TRBD2 aligns across 9 bases. Germline assignment: CDR1 MNHEY and CDR2 SMNVEV (reference sequence). The CDR3 has 16 amino acids. V trimming: 7 bases; J trimming: 6 bases; junction bases outside the gene matches: 15. The CDR3 bases are TGTGCCAGCATGGGGGGTGTGCGGGAGGGTAAGAAGACCCAGTACTTC. It yields the protein CASMGGVREGKKTQYF.

This clonotype was detected only a few times. CDR3 sequence: CASSLRRPNTEAFF. CDR3 DNA sequence: TGTGCCAGCAGCTTAAGACGGCCGAACACTGAAGCTTTCTTT. The chain uses TRBV7-3 and TRBJ1-1; D remains unclear. This CDR3 comprises 14 residues. Germline CDR1 reads SGHTA; CDR2 reads FQGTGA. V lost 1 base to trimming and J lost 1 base, with 7 bases between them.

The CDR3 DNA follows: TGTGCCATCAGTGAACTCGTGGCGGGAGACTACAATGAGCAGTTCTTC. It codes for CAISELVAGDYNEQFF. This chain joins TRBV10-3 and TRBJ2-1; 7 bases match TRBD2. Germline V gene sequence: CDR1 ENHRY, CDR2 SYGVKD. The CDR3 extends over 16 amino acids. Germline trimming cut 3 bases from V and 3 bases from J; bases unmatched to any gene: 8.

This clonotype was picked up many times. The rearrangement uses TRBV3-1 and TRBJ2-5; D is perhaps TRBD2 (6 bases). Germline CDR1 is LGHDT and CDR2 is YNNKEL (reference sequence). CDR3 length equals 13 residues. Trimming removed 4 bases at V and 4 bases at J, with 10 bases between. The chain's CDR3 is CASSREERETQYF. In DNA, the CDR3 is TGTGCCAGCAGCCGGGAGGAACGAGAGACCCAGTACTTC.

The J gene is TRBJ2-2, the V gene TRBV13; perhaps TRBD2 as D (5 bases). V gave up 5 bases and J gave up 2 bases, with 12 bases separating them. Germline V gives CDR1 PRHDT, CDR2 FYEKMQ (reference sequence). The CDR3 loop spans 15 amino acids. CDR3 loop: CASSHWTVNTGELFF. The CDR3 region has the DNA TGTGCCAGCAGCCACTGGACTGTAAACACCGGGGAGCTGTTTTTT.

This clonotype was observed many times. V usage is TRBV20-1 and J usage is TRBJ2-7; TRBD1 might be the D (6 bases). Per the germline V gene, CDR1 is DFQATT and CDR2 is SNEGSKA (reference sequence). The CDR3 is 13 residues long. Trimming removed 5 bases at V and 4 bases at J, with 15 bases between. This CDR3 reads CSASRDTLYEQYF. Here the CDR3 DNA reads TGCAGTGCTTCCCGGGACACCCTTTACGAGCAGTACTTC.

This clonotype was recorded many times. The chain uses TRBV20-1 and TRBJ2-7; D not resolved. CDR1 and CDR2 (germline): DFQATT, SNEGSKA (reference sequence). The CDR3 is made up of 12 amino acids. V was shortened by 3 bases and J by 2 bases, with 8 bases between the two germline ends. Here the CDR3 reads CSASGPTYEQYF. The CDR3 coding sequence is TGCAGTGCTAGCGGTCCGACCTACGAGCAGTACTTC.

Only a few counts were recorded for this clonotype. The chain uses TRBV6-1 and TRBJ2-5; D is unresolved. Deletions cut 7 bases from V and 0 bases from J, with 9 bases between. This CDR3 is built from 13 residues. Germline V gene sequence: CDR1 MNHNS, CDR2 SASEGT. For the CDR3, the DNA is TGTGCCAGCACCCCAGAGTACCAAGAGACCCAGTACTTC. This gives the protein CASTPEYQETQYF.

This clonotype occurred a few times. The chain carries TRBV9 and TRBJ2-5; D unclear. Germline V gives CDR1 SGDLS, CDR2 YYNGEE. V was shortened by 3 bases and J by 2 bases, with 14 bases between the two germline ends. The CDR3 runs to 15 residues. The CDR3 nucleotides read TGTGCCAGCAGCGCCCGTCGGACGGATCAAGAGACCCAGTACTTC. Translating it yields CASSARRTDQETQYF.

A note on this clonotype: One base away lies a much larger clone, so this may be a sequencing read error. The genes are TRBV28 and TRBJ1-2; TRBD1 is a possible D gene (5 bases). Trimming pared 11 bases from V and 1 base from J, leaving 23 bases between. Germline CDR1 and CDR2: MDHEN and SYDVKM. There are 16 residues in the CDR3. CDR3 amino acids: CAGRAGLISHNYGYTF. The CDR3 nucleotides read TGTGCCGGCCGTGCAGGGCTAATATCCCATAACTATGGCTACACCTTC.

This clonotype occurred a few times. This chain uses TRBV20-1 with TRBJ1-2; tentative D call: TRBD1 (6 bases). The CDR3 contains 13 residues. Germline assignment: CDR1 DFQATT and CDR2 SNEGSKA (reference sequence). Trimming pared 8 bases from V and 5 bases from J, leaving 18 bases between. CDR3 sequence: CSTIEWGAYGYTF. The CDR3 DNA reads as TGCAGTACTATAGAGTGGGGGGCTTATGGCTACACCTTC.

This clonotype was observed a few times. The gene calls are TRBV28 and TRBJ2-7, with 10 bases lining up with TRBD2. Trimming took 6 bases from V and 4 from J; bases not matched to a gene: 6. CDR1 MDHEN and CDR2 SYDVKM come from the germline V gene. The CDR3 is made up of 14 amino acids. The chain's CDR3 is CASRTLAGVYEQYF. CDR3 DNA: TGTGCCAGCAGGACTCTAGCGGGAGTGTACGAGCAGTACTTC. Full variable domain (remainder filled in from reference TRBV28 and TRBJ2-7): DVKVTQSSRYLVKRTGEKVFLECVQDMDHENMFWYRQDPGLGLRLIYFSYDVKMKEKGDIPEGYSVSREKKERFSLILESASTNQTSMYLCASRTLAGVYEQYFGPGTRLTVT.

This clonotype was recorded a few times. The chain couples TRBV18 to TRBJ1-4; possible D gene TRBD1, 5 bases. The CDR3 covers 15 residues. Germline-derived CDR1 and CDR2 are KGHSH and LQKENI. Trimming pared 6 bases from V and 0 bases from J, leaving 11 bases between. CDR3 sequence (DNA): TGTGCCAGCTCCCGAGGACACTCAACTAATGAAAAACTGTTTTTT. Its protein product is CASSRGHSTNEKLFF.

This clonotype came up a few times. A read error may be the cause here, since a much bigger clone is one base away. The chain links TRBV10-3 to TRBJ2-7, with 10 bases identical to TRBD1. Germline loops: CDR1 ENHRY, CDR2 SYGVKD. The V gene end was trimmed by 6 bases and the J gene end by 2 bases; junction bases not matched to a gene: 4. The CDR3 consists of 14 residues. The CDR3 bases are TGTGCCATCAGCCCTGGGACAGGGGCCTACGAGCAGTACTTC. This sequence encodes CAISPGTGAYEQYF.

The gene calls are TRBV29-1 and TRBJ1-5, with D perhaps matching TRBD1 (5 bases). CDR3 length: 13 amino acids. The ends were cut back, 6 bases at V and 1 base at J, with 10 bases in the middle. The germline gives CDR1 SQVTM, CDR2 ANQGSEA. CDR3 protein: CSVKQASNQPQHF. The CDR3 DNA reads TGCAGCGTCAAACAGGCCAGCAATCAGCCCCAGCATTTT.

This clonotype has just a few counts. The chain carries TRBV9 and TRBJ2-7, with D perhaps matching TRBD2 (6 bases). Germline assignment: CDR1 SGDLS and CDR2 YYNGEE. This CDR3 spans 12 amino acids. V was pared by 4 bases and J by 12 bases, with 17 bases between. The DNA for the CDR3 is TGTGCCAGCAGCCCAGACCGGGGACTCCTGTACTTC. Translation gives CASSPDRGLLYF.

The chain carries TRBV13 and TRBJ1-2; D gene ambiguous. The CDR3 runs 13 residues. Germline V CDR1 and CDR2: PRHDT, FYEKMQ (reference sequence). V lost 5 bases to trimming and J lost 8 bases, with 15 bases between them. CDR3 nucleotide sequence: TGTGCCAGCAGCCCCTTTCCCTCCACGGGCTACACCTTC. This translates into CASSPFPSTGYTF.

This clonotype appeared a few times. J is TRBJ1-4 and V is TRBV4-1, with D uncertain. The CDR3 runs 13 residues. Germline V gene lookup returns CDR1 MGHRA and CDR2 YSYEKL. V lost 1 base, J lost 7 bases, and 7 bases lay in between. The DNA for the CDR3 is TGCGCCAGCAGCCAAGTAAACGCTGAAAAACTGTTTTTT. Encoded protein: CASSQVNAEKLFF.

In this sample, this clonotype turned up many times. V usage is TRBV7-2 and J usage is TRBJ2-7, with D possibly being TRBD1 (6 bases). Trimming took 6 bases from V and 2 from J, leaving 8 bases between them. Germline-derived CDR1 and CDR2 are SGHTA and FQGNSA. This CDR3 region has 12 residues. CDR3 sequence (DNA): TGTGCCAGCAGTCCAGGGGCCTACGAGCAGTACTTC. As protein: CASSPGAYEQYF.